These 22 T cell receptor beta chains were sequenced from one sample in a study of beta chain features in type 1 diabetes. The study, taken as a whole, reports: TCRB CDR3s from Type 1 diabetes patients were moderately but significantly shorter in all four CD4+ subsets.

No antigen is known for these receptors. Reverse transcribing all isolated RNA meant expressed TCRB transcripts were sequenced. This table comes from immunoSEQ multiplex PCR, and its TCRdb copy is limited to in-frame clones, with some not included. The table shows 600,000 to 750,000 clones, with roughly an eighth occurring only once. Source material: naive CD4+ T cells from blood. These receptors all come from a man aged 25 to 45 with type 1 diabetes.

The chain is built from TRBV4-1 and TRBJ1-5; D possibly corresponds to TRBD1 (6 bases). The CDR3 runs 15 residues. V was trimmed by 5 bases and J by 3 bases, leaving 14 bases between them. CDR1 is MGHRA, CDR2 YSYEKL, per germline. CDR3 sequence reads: CASSDGQTLNQPQHF. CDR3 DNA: TGCGCCAGCAGCGACGGACAGACGCTCAATCAGCCCCAGCATTTT.

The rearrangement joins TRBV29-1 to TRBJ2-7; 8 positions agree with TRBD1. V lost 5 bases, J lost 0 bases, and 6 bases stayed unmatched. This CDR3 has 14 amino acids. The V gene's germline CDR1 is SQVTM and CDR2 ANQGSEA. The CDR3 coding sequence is TGCAGCGTTCTTGACAGGGGCGGCTCCTACGAGCAGTACTTC. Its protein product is CSVLDRGGSYEQYF.

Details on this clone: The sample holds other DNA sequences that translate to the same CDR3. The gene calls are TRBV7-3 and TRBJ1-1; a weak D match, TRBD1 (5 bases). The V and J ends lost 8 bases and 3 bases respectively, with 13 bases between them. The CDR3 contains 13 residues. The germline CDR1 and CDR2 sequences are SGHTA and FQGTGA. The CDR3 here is CASSLGPDTEAFF. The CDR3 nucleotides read TGTGCCAGCTCCCTGGGGCCGGACACTGAAGCTTTCTTT.

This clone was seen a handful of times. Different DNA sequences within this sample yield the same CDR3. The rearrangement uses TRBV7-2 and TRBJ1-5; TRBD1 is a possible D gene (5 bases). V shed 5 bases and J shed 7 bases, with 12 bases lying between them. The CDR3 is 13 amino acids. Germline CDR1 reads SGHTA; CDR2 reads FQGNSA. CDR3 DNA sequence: TGTGCCAGCAGCCTCCAGGGCGGGCAGCCCCAGCATTTT. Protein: CASSLQGGQPQHF.

CDR3 amino acids: CASYPSNSPLHF. CDR3 in DNA: TGTGCCAGCTACCCCTCCAATTCACCCCTCCACTTT. The V and J genes are TRBV28 and TRBJ1-6; D is unclear. CDR1 is MDHEN and CDR2 is SYDVKM in the germline V gene. V shed 8 bases and J shed 7 bases, with 9 bases lying between them. This CDR3 spans 12 amino acids.

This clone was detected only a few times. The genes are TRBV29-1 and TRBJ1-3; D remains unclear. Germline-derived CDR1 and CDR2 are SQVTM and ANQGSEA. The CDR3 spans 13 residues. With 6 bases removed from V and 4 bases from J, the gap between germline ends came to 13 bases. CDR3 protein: CSVRGMFGNTIYF. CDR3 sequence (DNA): TGCAGCGTGAGAGGAATGTTCGGAAACACCATATATTTT. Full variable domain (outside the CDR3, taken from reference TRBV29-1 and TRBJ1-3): SAVISQKPSRDICQRGTSLTIQCQVDSQVTMMFWYRQQPGQSLTLIATANQGSEATYESGFVIDKFPISRPNLTFSTLTVSNMSPEDSSIYLCSVRGMFGNTIYFGEGSWLTVV.

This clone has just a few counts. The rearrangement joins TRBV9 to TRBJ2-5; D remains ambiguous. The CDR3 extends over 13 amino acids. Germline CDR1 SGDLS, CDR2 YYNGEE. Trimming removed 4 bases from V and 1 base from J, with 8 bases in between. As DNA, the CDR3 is TGTGCCAGCAGCCCTCGGCCCCAAGAGACCCAGTACTTC. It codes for CASSPRPQETQYF.

The CDR3 bases are TGTGCCAGCAGCCCGTCGACAGGGATAGAGACCCAGTACTTC. Encoded protein: CASSPSTGIETQYF. The chain recombines TRBV7-9 with TRBJ2-5; the match to TRBD1 covers 7 bases. Per germline, CDR1 SEHNR and CDR2 FQNEAQ (reference sequence). The ends lost 5 bases at V and 4 bases at J; junction bases unmatched: 7. The CDR3 loop spans 14 amino acids.

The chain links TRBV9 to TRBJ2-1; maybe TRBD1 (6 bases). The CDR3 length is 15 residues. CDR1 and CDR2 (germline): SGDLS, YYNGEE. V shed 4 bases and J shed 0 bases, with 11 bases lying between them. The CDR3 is CASSQTGSSYNEQFF. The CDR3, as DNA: TGTGCCAGCAGCCAGACAGGCAGCTCCTACAATGAGCAGTTCTTC. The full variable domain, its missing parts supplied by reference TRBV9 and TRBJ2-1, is DSGVTQTPKHLITATGQRVTLRCSPRSGDLSVYWYQQSLDQGLQFLIQYYNGEERAKGNILERFSAQQFPDLHSELNLSSLELGDSALYFCASSQTGSSYNEQFFGPGTRLTVL.

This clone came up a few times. CDR3 nucleotides: TGCGCCAGCAGCTTAACAATCCAGGAAGAGACCCAGTACTTC. Its translation is CASSLTIQEETQYF. The chain combines TRBV5-1 with TRBJ2-5; no clear D. This CDR3 region has 14 residues. Trimming removed 2 bases at V and 3 bases at J, with 11 bases between. Germline CDR1 reads SGHRS; CDR2 reads YFSETQ.

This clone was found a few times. CDR3 DNA: TGTGCCACCAGTCCCGGGACATTTTCGGATCAGTTCTTC. Amino acid sequence: CATSPGTFSDQFF. V gene TRBV19 combines with J gene TRBJ2-1; perhaps TRBD1 as D (6 bases). The length of the CDR3 is 13 residues. The V gene lost 10 bases and the J gene lost 13 bases, with 23 bases spanning the gap. Germline assignment: CDR1 LNHDA and CDR2 SQIVND (reference sequence).

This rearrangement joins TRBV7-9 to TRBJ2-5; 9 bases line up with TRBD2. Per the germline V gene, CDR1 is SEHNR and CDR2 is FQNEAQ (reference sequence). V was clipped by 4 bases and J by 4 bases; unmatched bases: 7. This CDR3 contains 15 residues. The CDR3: CASSYGAGGPETQYF. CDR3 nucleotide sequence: TGTGCCAGCAGCTACGGAGCGGGGGGACCAGAGACCCAGTACTTC.

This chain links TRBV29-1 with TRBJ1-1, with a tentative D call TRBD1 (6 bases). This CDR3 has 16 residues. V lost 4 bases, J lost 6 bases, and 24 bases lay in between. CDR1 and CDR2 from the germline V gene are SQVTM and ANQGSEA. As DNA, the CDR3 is TGCAGCGTTGGAGGGGGGCAGGGCCGACCCCGAGCTGAAGCTTTCTTT. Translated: CSVGGGQGRPRAEAFF.

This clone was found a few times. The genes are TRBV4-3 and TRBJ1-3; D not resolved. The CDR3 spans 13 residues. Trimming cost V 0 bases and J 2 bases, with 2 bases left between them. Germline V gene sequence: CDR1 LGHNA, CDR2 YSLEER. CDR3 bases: TGCGCCAGCAGCCAAGATACTGGAAACACCATATATTTT. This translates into CASSQDTGNTIYF.

In DNA form, the CDR3 reads TGTGCCAGCAGCTTAGGGCTAGTCGCCGGGGAGCTGTTTTTT. Translated, it gives CASSLGLVAGELFF. The V and J genes are TRBV11-3 and TRBJ2-2, with no clear D. The germline V gene encodes CDR1 SGHNT and CDR2 YENEEA. The V and J ends lost 1 base and 6 bases respectively, with 9 bases between them. The CDR3 is 14 residues long.

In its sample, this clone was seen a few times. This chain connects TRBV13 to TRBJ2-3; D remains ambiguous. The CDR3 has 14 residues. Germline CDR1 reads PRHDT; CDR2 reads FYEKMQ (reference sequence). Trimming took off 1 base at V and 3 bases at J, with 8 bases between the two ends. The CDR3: CASSLDVSTDTQYF. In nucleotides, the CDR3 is TGTGCCAGCAGCTTAGATGTCTCGACAGATACGCAGTATTTT.

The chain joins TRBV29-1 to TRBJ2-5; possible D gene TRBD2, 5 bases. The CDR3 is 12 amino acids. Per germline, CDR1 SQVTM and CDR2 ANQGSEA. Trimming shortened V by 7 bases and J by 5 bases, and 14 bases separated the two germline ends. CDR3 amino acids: CSGQQRVETQYF. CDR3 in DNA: TGCAGCGGCCAGCAGAGGGTTGAGACCCAGTACTTC.

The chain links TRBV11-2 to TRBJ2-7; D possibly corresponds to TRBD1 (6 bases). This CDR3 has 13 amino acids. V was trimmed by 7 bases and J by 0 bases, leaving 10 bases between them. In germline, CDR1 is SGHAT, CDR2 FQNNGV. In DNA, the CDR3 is TGTGCCAGCACCGGACAGAACTCCTACGAGCAGTACTTC. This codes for CASTGQNSYEQYF.

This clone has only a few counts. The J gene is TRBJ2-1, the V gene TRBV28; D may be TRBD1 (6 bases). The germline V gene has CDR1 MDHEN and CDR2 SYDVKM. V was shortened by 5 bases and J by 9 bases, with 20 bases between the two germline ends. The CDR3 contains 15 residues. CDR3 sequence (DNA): TGTGCCAGCAGTGAGAGAACAGGGCTCCGGGGTGAGCAGTTCTTC. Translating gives CASSERTGLRGEQFF.

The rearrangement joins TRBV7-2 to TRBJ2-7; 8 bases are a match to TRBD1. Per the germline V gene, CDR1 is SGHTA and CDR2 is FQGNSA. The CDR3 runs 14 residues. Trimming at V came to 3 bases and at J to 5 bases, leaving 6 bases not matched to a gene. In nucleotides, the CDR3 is TGTGCCAGCAGCTTGAGGACAGGGAACCACGAGCAGTACTTC. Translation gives CASSLRTGNHEQYF.

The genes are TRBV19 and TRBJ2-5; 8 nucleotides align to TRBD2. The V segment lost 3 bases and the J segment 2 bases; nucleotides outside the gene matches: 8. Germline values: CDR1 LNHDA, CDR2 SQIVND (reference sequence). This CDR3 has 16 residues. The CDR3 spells CASSIHSAGDQETQYF. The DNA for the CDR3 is TGTGCCAGTAGTATCCACTCAGCGGGGGATCAAGAGACCCAGTACTTC. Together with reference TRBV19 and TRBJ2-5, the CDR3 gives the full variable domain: DGGITQSPKYLFRKEGQNVTLSCEQNLNHDAMYWYRQDPGQGLRLIYYSQIVNDFQKGDIAEGYSVSREKKESFPLTVTSAQKNPTAFYLCASSIHSAGDQETQYFGPGTRLLVL.

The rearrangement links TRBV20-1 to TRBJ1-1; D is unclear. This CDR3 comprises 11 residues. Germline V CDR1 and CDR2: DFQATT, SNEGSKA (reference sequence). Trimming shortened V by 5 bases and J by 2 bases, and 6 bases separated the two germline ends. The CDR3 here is CSALFNTEAFF. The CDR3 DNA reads TGCAGTGCTTTGTTTAACACTGAAGCTTTCTTT.